A single sample is the source of the 20 T cell receptor beta chains below, sequenced in a study of T cells after posttransplantation cyclophosphamide. A marrow graft followed busulfan-fludarabine conditioning, with cyclophosphamide on days +3 and +4. Profiling relied on immunoSEQ multiplex PCR, and the TCRdb table lists in-frame clones only, not all of them. Listed for the sample are 8,000 or so clones, none seen a single time. The sample in question was PBMCs, obtained after allogeneic stem cell transplant with posttransplant cyclophosphamide. These receptors were obtained from a male patient in his fifties or sixties who received an allogeneic stem cell transplant from an unrelated donor, was CMV-positive, and had acute GVHD only. The T cells may come from the graft donor.

This clone has ten or more counts. This sequence joins TRBV2 and TRBJ1-1; no firm D call. Trimming pared 7 bases from V and 1 base from J, leaving 10 bases between. Germline loops: CDR1 SNHLY, CDR2 FYNNEI. The CDR3 length is 13 residues. The CDR3 DNA is TGTGCCAGCAAAATGCAGGAGAACACTGAAGCTTTCTTT. Protein product: CASKMQENTEAFF. Full variable domain (rest looked up from reference TRBV2 and TRBJ1-1): EPEVTQTPSHQVTQMGQEVILRCVPISNHLYFYWYRQILGQKVEFLVSFYNNEISEKSEIFDDQFSVERPDGSNFTLKIRSTKLEDSAMYFCASKMQENTEAFFGQGTRLTVV.

The table lists this clone with many counts. Written as DNA, the CDR3 is TGTGCCAGCAGAGCTCGCTCCTACAATGAGCAGTTCTTC. It translates to CASRARSYNEQFF. V and J are TRBV11-3 and TRBJ2-1; D gene ambiguous. Per the germline V gene, CDR1 is SGHNT and CDR2 is YENEEA. CDR3 length equals 13 residues. V gave up 6 bases and J gave up 0 bases, with 6 bases separating them.

Ten or more counts support this clone. The rearrangement joins TRBV5-1 to TRBJ2-3, with 14 bases identical to TRBD2. This CDR3 spans 15 amino acids. CDR1 SGHRS and CDR2 YFSETQ come from the germline V gene. V gave up 7 bases and J gave up 5 bases; unmatched junction bases: 6. The CDR3 spells CASGGTSGSQDTQYF. The CDR3 bases are TGCGCCAGCGGGGGGACTAGCGGGAGTCAAGATACGCAGTATTTT.

This clone has at least ten counts. The chain employs TRBV6-5 and TRBJ2-3, with 10 nucleotides matching TRBD2. From germline, CDR1 is MNHEY and CDR2 SVGAGI. J was trimmed by 2 bases and V by 8 bases; bases with no gene match: 7. The CDR3 consists of 15 residues. The CDR3 bases are TGTGCCAGCCGGGGGGGACTAGCGAACACAGATACGCAGTATTTT. Its protein is CASRGGLANTDTQYF.

This clone was detected many times. The chain couples TRBV27 to TRBJ2-7, with TRBD2 matching over 12 bases. CDR1 MNHEY and CDR2 SMNVEV come from the germline V gene (reference sequence). The CDR3 runs to 16 residues. J was trimmed by 0 bases and V by 6 bases; bases with no gene match: 6. The CDR3, as DNA: TGTGCCAGCAGCGAACTGACTAGCGGGGGCTCCTACGAGCAGTACTTC. Translation: CASSELTSGGSYEQYF.

This clone was observed at least ten times. The rearrangement links TRBV29-1 to TRBJ2-7, with 12 positions matching TRBD1. V lost 6 bases, J lost 2 bases, and 8 bases stayed unmatched. This CDR3 has 15 residues. CDR1 and CDR2 (germline): SQVTM, ANQGSEA. CDR3 coding DNA: TGCAGCGTCGGGACAGGGGGCGACCAAACCTACGAGCAGTACTTC. Its translation is CSVGTGGDQTYEQYF.

The chain combines TRBV13 with TRBJ2-2; 10 positions agree with TRBD2. This CDR3 region has 15 residues. Germline V gene sequence: CDR1 PRHDT, CDR2 FYEKMQ (reference sequence). With V trimmed by 3 bases and J by 4 bases, 2 bases remained unmatched. DNA of the CDR3: TGTGCCAGCAGCTTGGGACTAGCGTCCACCGGGGAGCTGTTTTTT. Its protein product is CASSLGLASTGELFF. Full variable domain (missing parts from reference TRBV13 and TRBJ2-2): AAGVIQSPRHLIKEKRETATLKCYPIPRHDTVYWYQQGPGQDPQFLISFYEKMQSDKGSIPDRFSAQQFSDYHSELNMSSLELGDSALYFCASSLGLASTGELFFGEGSRLTVL.

This clone was seen many times. CDR3 nucleotides: TGTGCCAGTAGTACGGGGGGTGGCGCAGATACGCAGTATTTT. It specifies CASSTGGGADTQYF. The genes are TRBV19 and TRBJ2-3; TRBD2 agrees at 7 bases. V lost 4 bases and J lost 4; bases outside the gene matches: 5. Germline values: CDR1 LNHDA, CDR2 SQIVND (reference sequence). CDR3 length: 14 amino acids.

This clone showed up just a few times. V and J are TRBV6-5 and TRBJ1-6; D remains ambiguous. The ends were cut back, 0 bases at V and 5 bases at J, with 11 bases in the middle. The germline gives CDR1 MNHEY, CDR2 SVGAGI. The CDR3 spans 16 residues. The CDR3 here is CASSYSEGSNNSPLHF. CDR3 coding DNA: TGTGCCAGCAGTTACTCTGAGGGATCGAATAATTCACCCCTCCACTTT.

This clone was counted many times. The gene calls are TRBV30 and TRBJ2-1; D is uncertain. Germline V gene data show CDR1 as GTSNPN and CDR2 as SVGIG (reference sequence). This CDR3 region has 11 residues. With 4 bases removed from V and 9 bases from J, the gap between germline ends came to 10 bases. CDR3 nucleotides: TGTGCCTGGACTAACGCACTTGAGCAGTTCTTC. Protein sequence: CAWTNALEQFF.

The chain uses TRBV2 and TRBJ2-3; 12 nucleotides match TRBD2. CDR1 is SNHLY, CDR2 FYNNEI, per germline. V gave up 3 bases and J gave up 2 bases; unmatched junction bases: 6. The CDR3 is made up of 17 amino acids. Here the CDR3 reads CASSDGLAGGFTDTQYF. Written as DNA, the CDR3 is TGTGCCAGCAGTGACGGCCTAGCGGGAGGGTTCACAGATACGCAGTATTTT.

This clone showed up many times. This rearrangement joins TRBV5-1 to TRBJ2-2; possible D gene TRBD2, 5 bases. Germline CDR1 and CDR2: SGHRS and YFSETQ. This CDR3 has 16 residues. V was clipped by 0 bases and J by 4 bases, with 13 bases between them. CDR3 coding DNA: TGCGCCAGCAGCTTGGCCCTCCTAGCAGGCACCGGGGAGCTGTTTTTT. Encoded protein: CASSLALLAGTGELFF.

This clone has a count of ten or more. The J gene is TRBJ1-2, the V gene TRBV13; perhaps TRBD1 as D (5 bases). The germline gives CDR1 PRHDT, CDR2 FYEKMQ (reference sequence). This CDR3 is 13 amino acids long. The ends were cut back, 6 bases at V and 4 bases at J, with 12 bases in the middle. The DNA for the CDR3 is TGTGCCAGCAGACCTCCCGACAGCTATGGCTACACCTTC. As protein: CASRPPDSYGYTF.

This clone was detected ten times or more. The V gene is TRBV15, the J gene TRBJ1-5; TRBD1 agrees at 7 bases. Germline V lookup: CDR1 LNHNV, CDR2 YYDKDF (reference sequence). CDR3 length: 14 residues. The ends lost 8 bases at V and 2 bases at J; junction bases unmatched: 6. The CDR3 protein is CATFRGTGNQPQHF. CDR3 nucleotides: TGTGCCACCTTTCGGGGGACAGGCAATCAGCCCCAGCATTTT.

The chain joins TRBV6-1 to TRBJ2-5; D is undetermined. The J call may be incorrect, as the DNA end agrees better with TRBJ2-7. CDR3 length: 14 amino acids. Germline V gene sequence: CDR1 MNHNS, CDR2 SASEGT. For the CDR3, the DNA is TGTGCCAGCAGTGACCCGATGATCCCGGTCGAGCAGTACTTC. As protein: CASSDPMIPVEQYF.

This clone was observed at least ten times. The V and J genes are TRBV5-1 and TRBJ2-1, with 7 positions matching TRBD1. The V gene's germline CDR1 is SGHRS and CDR2 YFSETQ. V gave up 6 bases and J gave up 2 bases; unmatched junction bases: 8. CDR3 length: 15 residues. The CDR3 protein is CASTPEGAPYNEQFF. Here the CDR3 DNA reads TGCGCCAGCACCCCAGAGGGGGCCCCCTACAATGAGCAGTTCTTC.

There are many counts of this clone. The chain recombines TRBV18 with TRBJ2-7; TRBD1 agrees at 10 bases. Germline CDR1 and CDR2: KGHSH and LQKENI. There are 15 residues in the CDR3. The J segment lost 6 bases and the V segment lost 0 bases, leaving 5 bases of the junction unmatched. The CDR3 loop reads CASSPPVGQGSEQYF. The CDR3 bases are TGTGCCAGCTCACCACCTGTGGGACAGGGGTCCGAGCAGTACTTC.

In this sample, this clone turned up many times. This chain uses TRBV7-9 with TRBJ1-1, with D tentatively TRBD1 (5 bases). Germline CDR1 reads SEHNR; CDR2 reads FQNEAQ (reference sequence). The CDR3 has 14 amino acids. V was shortened by 7 bases and J by 3 bases, with 15 bases between the two germline ends. CDR3 sequence reads: CASTPAQGHTEAFF. Written as DNA, the CDR3 is TGTGCCAGCACCCCCGCCCAGGGTCACACTGAAGCTTTCTTT. Using reference TRBV7-9 and TRBJ1-1 for the parts outside the CDR3, the full variable domain is DTGVSQNPRHKITKRGQNVTFRCDPISEHNRLYWYRQTLGQGPEFLTYFQNEAQLEKSRLLSDRFSAERPKGSFSTLEIQRTEQGDSAMYLCASTPAQGHTEAFFGQGTRLTVV.

The chain combines TRBV11-2 with TRBJ2-2, with 11 bases fitting TRBD2. This CDR3 has 16 residues. Germline CDR1 is SGHAT and CDR2 is FQNNGV. Trimming at V came to 5 bases and at J to 5 bases, leaving 7 bases not matched to a gene. CDR3 loop: CASSLSGGAGTGELFF. In DNA, the CDR3 is TGTGCCAGCAGCCTTAGCGGGGGGGCCGGGACCGGGGAGCTGTTTTTT.

The sample holds many counts of this clone. The chain uses TRBV5-1 and TRBJ1-1; no clear D. There are 15 residues in the CDR3. V gave up 4 bases and J gave up 1 base, with 14 bases separating them. Germline CDR1 reads SGHRS; CDR2 reads YFSETQ. CDR3 bases: TGCGCCAGCAGCCGTGCGGTGGCCACGAACACTGAAGCTTTCTTT. Its protein product is CASSRAVATNTEAFF.